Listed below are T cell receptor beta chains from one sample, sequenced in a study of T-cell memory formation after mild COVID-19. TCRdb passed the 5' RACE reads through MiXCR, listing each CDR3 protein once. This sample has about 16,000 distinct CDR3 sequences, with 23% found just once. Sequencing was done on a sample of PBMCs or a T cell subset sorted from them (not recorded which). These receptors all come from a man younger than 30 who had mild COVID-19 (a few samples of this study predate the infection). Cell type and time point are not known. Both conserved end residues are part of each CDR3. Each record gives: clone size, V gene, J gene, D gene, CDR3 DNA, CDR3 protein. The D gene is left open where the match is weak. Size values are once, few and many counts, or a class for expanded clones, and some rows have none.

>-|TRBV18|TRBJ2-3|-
TGTGCCAGCTCACCACCCCAGGATTCAGATACGCAGTATTTT
CASSPPQDSDTQYF
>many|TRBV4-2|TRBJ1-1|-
TGTGCCAGCAGCCCAGCCGAGGTAGGCACTGAAGCTTTCTTT
CASSPAEVGTEAFF
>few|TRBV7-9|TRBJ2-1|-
TGTGCCAGCAGCCCCGGGGACGGCTACAATGAGCAGTTCTTC
CASSPGDGYNEQFF
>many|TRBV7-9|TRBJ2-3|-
TGTGCCGGGGGGGCAGCCTCTAGCGTGAATACGCAGTATTTT
CAGGAASSVNTQYF
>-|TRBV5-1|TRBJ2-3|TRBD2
TGCGCCAGCAGCCCCCTAGCGGGGGGGCTGGCAGATACGCAGTATTTT
CASSPLAGGLADTQYF
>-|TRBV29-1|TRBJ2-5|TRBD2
TGCAGCGTGGGGACTAGCGGGGGAGTAGAGACCCAGTACTTC
CSVGTSGGVETQYF
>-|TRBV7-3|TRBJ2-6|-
TGTGCCAGCAGCTCACGGACCGGGGCCAACGTCCTGACTTTC
CASSSRTGANVLTF
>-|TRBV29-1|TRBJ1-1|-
TGCAGCGTGGGACTTCCGAACACTGAAGCTTTCTTT
CSVGLPNTEAFF
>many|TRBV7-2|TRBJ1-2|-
TGTGCCAGCAGCCTAGTGTATGGCTACACCTTC
CASSLVYGYTF
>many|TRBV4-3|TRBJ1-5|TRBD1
TGCGCCAGCAGCCAAGATGTAGACAGGGGGACCTTGGGGTTTAATCAGCCCCAGCATTTT
CASSQDVDRGTLGFNQPQHF
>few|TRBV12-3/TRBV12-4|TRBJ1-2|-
TGTGCCAGCAGTGGGACGGACTATGGCTACACCTTC
CASSGTDYGYTF
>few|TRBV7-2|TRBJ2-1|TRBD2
TGTGCCAGCAGCCCCTTAGCGGGGGGCCTCTACAATGAGCAGTTCTTC
CASSPLAGGLYNEQFF
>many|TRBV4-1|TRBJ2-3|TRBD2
TGCGCCAGCAGCCAAGAGGGACTAGCTATAAGGGATACGCAGTATTTT
CASSQEGLAIRDTQYF
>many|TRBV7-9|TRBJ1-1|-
TGTGCCAGCCCTTCCCTGGACAGAGTACTAGTGAACACTGAAGCTTTCTTT
CASPSLDRVLVNTEAFF
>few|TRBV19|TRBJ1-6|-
TGTGCCAGTAGTATAGGGGGACTGACCACCCTCCACTTT
CASSIGGLTTLHF
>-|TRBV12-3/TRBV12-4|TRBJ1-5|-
TGTGCCAGCAGTCCTGATTACGATCAGCCCCAGCATTTT
CASSPDYDQPQHF
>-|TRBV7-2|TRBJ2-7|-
TGTGCCAGCAGCTCCCGAGGGAAGTACGAGCAGTACTTC
CASSSRGKYEQYF
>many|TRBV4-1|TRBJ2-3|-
TGCGCCAGCAGCCAAGGCCCAGGGGCAGATACGCAGTATTTT
CASSQGPGADTQYF
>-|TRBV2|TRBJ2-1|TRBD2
TGTGCCAGCAGTGATTCCCGGTCTAGCGGAAATGAGCAGTTCTTC
CASSDSRSSGNEQFF
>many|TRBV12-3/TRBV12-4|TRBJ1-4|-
TGTGCCAGCAGTGGCCCGGGAACTAATGAAAAACTGTTTTTT
CASSGPGTNEKLFF
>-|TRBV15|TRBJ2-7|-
TGTGCCACCAGCAGAGATGGGACCTATGGGGCCTACGAGCAGTACTTC
CATSRDGTYGAYEQYF
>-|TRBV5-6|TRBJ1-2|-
TGTGCCAGCAGCTTGTGGGGAGGGGATGGCTACACCTTC
CASSLWGGDGYTF
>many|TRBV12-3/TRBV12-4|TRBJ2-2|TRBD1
TGTGCCTCGCCGGGACAGGGAGCCGGGGAGCTGTTTTTT
CASPGQGAGELFF
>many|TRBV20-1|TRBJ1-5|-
TGCAGTGCCCCGATCCCCAGGGGCAATCAGCCCCAGCATTTT
CSAPIPRGNQPQHF
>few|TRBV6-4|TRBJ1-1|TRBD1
TGTGCCAGCAGTGAAAGGCAGGGGGGGGTCACTGAAGCTTTCTTT
CASSERQGGVTEAFF
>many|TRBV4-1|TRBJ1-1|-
TGCGCCAGCAGCCAAGAAGATGGTGGGAACACTGAAGCTTTCTTT
CASSQEDGGNTEAFF
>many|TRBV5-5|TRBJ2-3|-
TGTGCCAGCAGCTTAGAGGGGCGCCTACTGTATACGCAGTATTTT
CASSLEGRLLYTQYF
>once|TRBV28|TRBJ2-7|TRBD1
TGTGCCAGCAGGACCGGGACAGGGAAGGACGAGCAGTACTTC
CASRTGTGKDEQYF
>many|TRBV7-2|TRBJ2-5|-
TGTGCCAGCAGCCGCTGGGGATGGCAAGAGACCCAGTACTTC
CASSRWGWQETQYF
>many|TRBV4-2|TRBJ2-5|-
TGTGCCAGCAGCCAAGAGCTAGGTGTGGGGGAGACCCAGTACTTC
CASSQELGVGETQYF
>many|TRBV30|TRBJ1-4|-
TGTGCCTGGAGTGCGGTGGCCGAAAAACTGTTTTTT
CAWSAVAEKLFF
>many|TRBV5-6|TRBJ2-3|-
TGTGCCAGCAGCTTGGAGTTGGGGAGCACAGATACGCAGTATTTT
CASSLELGSTDTQYF
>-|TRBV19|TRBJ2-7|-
TGTGCCAGTAGTATAGGCTACGAGCAGTACTTC
CASSIGYEQYF
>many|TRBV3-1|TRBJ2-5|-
TGTGCCAGCAGCCTACTCATGGGGGGGCTTTTAGAGACCCAGTACTTC
CASSLLMGGLLETQYF
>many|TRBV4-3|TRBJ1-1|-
TGCGCCAGCAGCCCTAATACAGTGGGGGTCTTCCATCCTGAAGCTTTCTTT
CASSPNTVGVFHPEAFF
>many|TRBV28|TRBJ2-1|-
TGTGCCACTATACCAGGGTTCCTCCACAATGAGCAGTTCTTC
CATIPGFLHNEQFF
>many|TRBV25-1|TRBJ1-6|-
TGTGCCAGCAGTGACGTAGGGTTCGTCGGCGGAGATTCACCCCTCCACTTT
CASSDVGFVGGDSPLHF
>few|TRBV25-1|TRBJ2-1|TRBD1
TGTGCCAGCAGTGAATTGGGACAGGGAATCGCTGAGCAGTTCTTC
CASSELGQGIAEQFF
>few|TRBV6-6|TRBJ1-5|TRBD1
TGTGCCAGCAGTAAACAGGGGAATCAGCCCCAGCATTTT
CASSKQGNQPQHF
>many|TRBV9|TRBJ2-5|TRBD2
TGTGCCAGCAGCGCCCGACCATTTACGGGGGGGGTAGAGACCCAGTACTTC
CASSARPFTGGVETQYF